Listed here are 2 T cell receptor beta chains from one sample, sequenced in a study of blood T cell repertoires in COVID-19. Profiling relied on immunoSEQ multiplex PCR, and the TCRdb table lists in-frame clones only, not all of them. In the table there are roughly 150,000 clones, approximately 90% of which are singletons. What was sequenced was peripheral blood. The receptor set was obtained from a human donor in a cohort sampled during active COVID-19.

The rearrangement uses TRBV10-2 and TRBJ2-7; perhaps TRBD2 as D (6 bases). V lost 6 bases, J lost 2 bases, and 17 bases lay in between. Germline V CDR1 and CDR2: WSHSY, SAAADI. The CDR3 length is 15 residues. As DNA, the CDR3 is TGCGCCAGCAGCGACCTGAGCGGGTCGACCTACGAGCAGTACTTC. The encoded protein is CASSDLSGSTYEQYF.

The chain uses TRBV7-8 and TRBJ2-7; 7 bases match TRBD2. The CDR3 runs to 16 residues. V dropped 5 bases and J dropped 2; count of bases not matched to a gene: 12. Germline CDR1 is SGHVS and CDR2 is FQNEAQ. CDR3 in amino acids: CASSRLRQRGAYEQYF. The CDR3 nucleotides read TGTGCCAGCAGCCGTCTGCGCCAGCGGGGAGCCTACGAGCAGTACTTC.